These 20 T cell receptor beta chains originate from one sample sequenced in a study of shared clonotypes between healthy human individuals. Profiled with immunoSEQ multiplex PCR; TCRdb holds only in-frame clones, not every one. This table has approximately 2.4 million clones, around 95% appearing once. The specimen was naive CD4+ T cells sorted from blood. Subset specified: CD45RA+ positively selected. These receptors all come from a man aged 18 to 30 in good health.

This chain uses TRBV15 with TRBJ2-5; no firm D call. The CDR3 contains 13 residues. Trimming shortened V by 0 bases and J by 6 bases, and 8 bases separated the two germline ends. Germline CDR1 reads LNHNV; CDR2 reads YYDKDF (reference sequence). The CDR3 nucleotides are TGTGCCACCAGCAGAGAAGCTCGGAAGACCCAGTACTTC. This encodes CATSREARKTQYF.

The chain recombines TRBV4-3 with TRBJ2-1, with D perhaps matching TRBD2 (6 bases). V lost 0 bases, J lost 12 bases, and 15 bases lay in between. Looked up from germline, CDR1 is LGHNA and CDR2 is YSLEER. The CDR3 is made up of 14 amino acids. Here the CDR3 reads CASSQDRQTSVQFF. CDR3 DNA sequence: TGCGCCAGCAGCCAAGACAGACAGACTAGTGTGCAGTTCTTC.

This clone is a singleton in its sample. This rearrangement joins TRBV7-9 to TRBJ1-1; 8 bases are shared with TRBD1. CDR1 is SEHNR and CDR2 is FQNEAQ in the germline V gene (reference sequence). Trimming at V came to 4 bases and at J to 4 bases, leaving 11 bases not matched to a gene. The CDR3 is 16 residues long. The CDR3 DNA is TGTGCCAGCAGCTCAGAACAGGGGGTTGGTGGCACTGAAGCTTTCTTT. Translated: CASSSEQGVGGTEAFF. Looking up the rest from reference TRBV7-9 and TRBJ1-1 gives the full variable domain: DTGVSQNPRHKITKRGQNVTFRCDPISEHNRLYWYRQTLGQGPEFLTYFQNEAQLEKSRLLSDRFSAERPKGSFSTLEIQRTEQGDSAMYLCASSSEQGVGGTEAFFGQGTRLTVV.

This sequence joins TRBV21-1 and TRBJ2-7; the D call in the table, TRBD2, was not verified against the DNA. TRBV21-1 is termed a pseudogene. The CDR3 consists of 14 residues. CDR3 in amino acids: CASSNSGRAHEQYF. The CDR3 nucleotides read TGTGCCAGCAGCAACAGCGGGAGGGCCCACGAGCAGTACTTC.

The chain couples TRBV2 to TRBJ2-1; TRBD1 is a possible D gene (5 bases). In germline, CDR1 is SNHLY, CDR2 FYNNEI. This CDR3 is 14 amino acids long. Trimming removed 7 bases at V and 0 bases at J, with 10 bases between. This CDR3 reads CASTADSSYNEQFF. In nucleotides, the CDR3 is TGTGCCAGCACGGCCGACAGCTCCTACAATGAGCAGTTCTTC.

The V gene is TRBV5-1, the J gene TRBJ2-1, with 8 bases aligning to TRBD2. The CDR3 totals 14 residues. V dropped 4 bases and J dropped 7; count of bases not matched to a gene: 7. The germline CDR1 and CDR2 sequences are SGHRS and YFSETQ. CDR3 nucleotide sequence: TGCGCCAGCAGCGCGTGGCGGGGGGCGAATGAGCAGTTCTTC. It translates to CASSAWRGANEQFF.

This chain joins TRBV15 and TRBJ1-5; D unclear. With 3 bases removed from V and 7 bases from J, the gap between germline ends came to 10 bases. The CDR3 loop spans 13 amino acids. Germline V gene sequence: CDR1 LNHNV, CDR2 YYDKDF (reference sequence). CDR3 sequence reads: CATSRAERQPQHF. CDR3 sequence (DNA): TGTGCCACCAGCAGGGCTGAAAGGCAGCCCCAGCATTTT.

This rearrangement joins TRBV2 to TRBJ2-7; 11 bases fit TRBD2. Germline CDR1 is SNHLY and CDR2 is FYNNEI. Trimming took 1 base from V and 3 from J; bases not matched to a gene: 5. The CDR3 spans 16 residues. In DNA form, the CDR3 reads TGTGCCAGCAGTGAAGGTGGACTAGCGGGTTTCTACGAGCAGTACTTC. Translating gives CASSEGGLAGFYEQYF. Variable domain in full (rest from reference TRBV2 and TRBJ2-7): EPEVTQTPSHQVTQMGQEVILRCVPISNHLYFYWYRQILGQKVEFLVSFYNNEISEKSEIFDDQFSVERPDGSNFTLKIRSTKLEDSAMYFCASSEGGLAGFYEQYFGPGTRLTVT.

This chain joins TRBV11-2 and TRBJ1-1; D uncertain. The CDR3 has 13 amino acids. CDR1 and CDR2 from the germline V gene are SGHAT and FQNNGV. Deletions cut 5 bases from V and 0 bases from J, with 7 bases between. CDR3 region: CASSRDVNTEAFF. The CDR3 DNA is TGTGCCAGCAGCCGCGACGTGAACACTGAAGCTTTCTTT.

The V and J genes are TRBV6-5 and TRBJ1-1, with TRBD1 as a possible D gene (5 bases). The CDR3 is 14 residues long. Germline assignment: CDR1 MNHEY and CDR2 SVGAGI. V lost 6 bases and J 5 bases, leaving 16 bases between the germline ends. CDR3 sequence: CASRRDSLRTEAFF. The CDR3 DNA is TGTGCCAGCAGGAGAGACAGCCTTAGAACTGAAGCTTTCTTT.

The count of this clone is one. The rearrangement uses TRBV27 and TRBJ2-7, with D possibly being TRBD2 (7 bases). The CDR3 is 15 amino acids. V was cut by 7 bases and J by 2 bases, with 18 bases left in between. The germline V gene encodes CDR1 MNHEY and CDR2 SMNVEV (reference sequence). CDR3 DNA sequence: TGTGCCAGCAACTCGGGTGGGGGGGGCACCTACGAGCAGTACTTC. Protein product: CASNSGGGGTYEQYF.

J is TRBJ1-2 and V is TRBV7-2; TRBD1 matches 8 bases. V shed 3 bases and J 0 bases; nucleotides not matched to a gene: 3. The CDR3 contains 15 residues. Germline V gene data show CDR1 as SGHTA and CDR2 as FQGNSA. In DNA form, the CDR3 reads TGTGCCAGCAGCTTCGGGACAGGATCTAACTATGGCTACACCTTC. Translating it yields CASSFGTGSNYGYTF.

With respect to this clone: Other DNA sequences in this specimen translate into the identical CDR3. V usage is TRBV2 and J usage is TRBJ1-4; no reliable D call. The CDR3 contains 15 residues. Trimming removed 3 bases at V and 0 bases at J, with 8 bases between. Germline CDR1 and CDR2: SNHLY and FYNNEI. For the CDR3, the DNA is TGTGCCAGCAGTGAGCAGGTTACAACTAATGAAAAACTGTTTTTT. Encoded protein: CASSEQVTTNEKLFF. Complete variable domain (other parts from reference TRBV2 and TRBJ1-4): EPEVTQTPSHQVTQMGQEVILRCVPISNHLYFYWYRQILGQKVEFLVSFYNNEISEKSEIFDDQFSVERPDGSNFTLKIRSTKLEDSAMYFCASSEQVTTNEKLFFGSGTQLSVL.

The rearrangement links TRBV29-1 to TRBJ2-3; D is unresolved. V was shortened by 4 bases and J by 4 bases, with 6 bases between the two germline ends. The CDR3 runs to 11 residues. Germline loops: CDR1 SQVTM, CDR2 ANQGSEA. CDR3 sequence: CSVVLADTQYF. In nucleotides, the CDR3 is TGCAGCGTTGTTCTGGCAGATACGCAGTATTTT.

This clone was seen a single time. V usage is TRBV19 and J usage is TRBJ1-1; a possible D gene is TRBD1 (6 bases). Between the trimmed V and J ends, which lost 5 bases and 5 bases, there was a span of 15 bases. This CDR3 has 14 amino acids. Germline CDR1 LNHDA, CDR2 SQIVND (reference sequence). CDR3 nucleotides: TGTGCCAGTAGTTTTACAGGGAGAAGTACTGAAGCTTTCTTT. This translates into CASSFTGRSTEAFF. The whole variable domain, remainder taken from reference TRBV19 and TRBJ1-1, is DGGITQSPKYLFRKEGQNVTLSCEQNLNHDAMYWYRQDPGQGLRLIYYSQIVNDFQKGDIAEGYSVSREKKESFPLTVTSAQKNPTAFYLCASSFTGRSTEAFFGQGTRLTVV.

V usage is TRBV19 and J usage is TRBJ1-2, with D perhaps matching TRBD1 (5 bases). Germline CDR1 reads LNHDA; CDR2 reads SQIVND (reference sequence). The CDR3 covers 14 residues. Between the trimmed V and J ends, which lost 8 bases and 2 bases, there was a span of 15 bases. The CDR3 DNA sequence: TGTGCCAGTTGCCCCGGGGGATCAAACTATGGCTACACCTTC. It translates to CASCPGGSNYGYTF.

The chain recombines TRBV7-9 with TRBJ1-4; no clear D. The ends were cut back, 4 bases at V and 5 bases at J, with 17 bases in the middle. The CDR3 is 16 amino acids. CDR1 is SEHNR, CDR2 FQNEAQ, per germline (reference sequence). As DNA, the CDR3 is TGTGCCAGCAGCTCGACTCCCGGCCTAATGAATGAAAAACTGTTTTTT. Translation: CASSSTPGLMNEKLFF. Full variable domain (remainder filled in from reference TRBV7-9 and TRBJ1-4): DTGVSQNPRHKITKRGQNVTFRCDPISEHNRLYWYRQTLGQGPEFLTYFQNEAQLEKSRLLSDRFSAERPKGSFSTLEIQRTEQGDSAMYLCASSSTPGLMNEKLFFGSGTQLSVL.

The chain has TRBV25-1 and TRBJ1-6; D not resolved. V dropped 5 bases and J dropped 7 bases, with 9 bases sitting between them. Germline V gene data show CDR1 as MGHDK and CDR2 as SYGVNS. This CDR3 region has 13 residues. The CDR3: CASSYSHNSPLHF. The DNA for the CDR3 is TGTGCCAGCAGTTACAGTCACAATTCACCCCTCCACTTT.

The rearrangement links TRBV10-3 to TRBJ2-6; the D gene is possibly TRBD2 (5 bases). The ends were cut back, 3 bases at V and 2 bases at J, with 11 bases in the middle. Germline V lookup: CDR1 ENHRY, CDR2 SYGVKD. CDR3 size: 16 residues. CDR3 in amino acids: CAISEFGGAGANVLTF. The CDR3 DNA reads as TGTGCCATCAGTGAATTTGGAGGTGCTGGGGCCAACGTCCTGACTTTC.

J is TRBJ1-1 and V is TRBV27; maybe TRBD1 (6 bases). The V gene's germline CDR1 is MNHEY and CDR2 SMNVEV (reference sequence). The CDR3 has 13 amino acids. The V gene lost 7 bases and the J gene lost 8 bases, with 17 bases spanning the gap. The CDR3: CASTFFPGQEAFF. CDR3 nucleotides: TGTGCCAGCACCTTTTTCCCCGGACAGGAAGCTTTCTTT.